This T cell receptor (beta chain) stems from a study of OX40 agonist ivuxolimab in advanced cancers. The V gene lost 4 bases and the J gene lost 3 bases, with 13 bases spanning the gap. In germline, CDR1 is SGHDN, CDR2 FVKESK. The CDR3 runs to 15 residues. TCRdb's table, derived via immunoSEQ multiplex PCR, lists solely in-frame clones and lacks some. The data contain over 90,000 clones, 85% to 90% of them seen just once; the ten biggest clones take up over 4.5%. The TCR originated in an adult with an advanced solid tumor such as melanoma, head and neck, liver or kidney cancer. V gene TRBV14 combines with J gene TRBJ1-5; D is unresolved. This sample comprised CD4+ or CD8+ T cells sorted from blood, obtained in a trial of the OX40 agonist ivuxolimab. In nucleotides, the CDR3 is TGTGCCAGCAGCCCGGGTGGGAGTTTCAATCAGCCCCAGCATTTT. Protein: CASSPGGSFNQPQHF.